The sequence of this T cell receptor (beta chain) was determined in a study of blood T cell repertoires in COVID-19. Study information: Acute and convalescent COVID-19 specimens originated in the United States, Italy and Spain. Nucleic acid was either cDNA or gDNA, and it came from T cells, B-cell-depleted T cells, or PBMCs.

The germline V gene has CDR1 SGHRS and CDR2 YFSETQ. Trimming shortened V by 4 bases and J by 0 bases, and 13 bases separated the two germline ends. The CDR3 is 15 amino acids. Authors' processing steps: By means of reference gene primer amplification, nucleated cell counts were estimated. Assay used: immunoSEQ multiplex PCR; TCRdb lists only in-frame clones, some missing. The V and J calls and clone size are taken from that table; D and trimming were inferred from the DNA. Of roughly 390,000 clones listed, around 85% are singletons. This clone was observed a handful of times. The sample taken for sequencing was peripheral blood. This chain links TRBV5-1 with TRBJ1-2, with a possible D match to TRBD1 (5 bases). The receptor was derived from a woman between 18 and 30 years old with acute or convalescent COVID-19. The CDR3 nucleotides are TGCGCCAGCAGCCCTGGGGCCTTAGCTAACTATGGCTACACCTTC. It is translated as CASSPGALANYGYTF.